This section outlines one TCR beta chain sequence together with its context. Antigen: not known. The repertoire was sequenced with immunoSEQ multiplex PCR; TCRdb's copy has only in-frame clones and lacks some. Here the sample spans some 64,000 clones, approximately 92% being singletons. The sample originates from a study of T cells after posttransplantation cyclophosphamide. Study-level results: Tissue-infiltrating T cells from skin or gut overlapped little with blood T cells. Donor CD8+ memory clones often dominated recipient blood repertoires at later times.

This related bone marrow graft donor gave peripheral blood on the day of marrow donation. CDR3 size: 14 residues. Germline V gives CDR1 KGHSH, CDR2 LQKENI. V shed 3 bases and J shed 0 bases, with 6 bases lying between them. The V call is TRBV18, the J call TRBJ2-4, with unresolved D. This receptor was obtained from a woman between 25 and 40 years old in good health and a related stem cell transplant donor. The sample was PBMCs. In DNA, the CDR3 is TGTGCCAGCTCACCGGATCTAGCCAAAAACATTCAGTACTTC. Protein sequence: CASSPDLAKNIQYF.